What follows are 8 T cell receptor beta chains derived from one specimen sequenced in a study. TCRdb reprocessed the RT-PCR reads via MiXCR and lists one record per CDR3 protein. The table includes about 680,000 distinct CDR3 sequences, more than 13% detected once. The sample taken for sequencing was memory CD4+ T cells from blood. All receptors derive from a female donor in good health, serving as a healthy control.

This chain uses TRBV20-1 with TRBJ2-3; 8 nucleotides line up with TRBD1. This CDR3 comprises 16 residues. Germline lookup yields CDR1 DFQATT and CDR2 SNEGSKA (reference sequence). After removal of 6 bases from V and 0 bases from J, the junction contained 11 bases not matched to a gene. CDR3 nucleotide sequence: TGCAGTGCATGGGACATAAGGACAGGGAGCACAGATACGCAGTATTTT. Its translation is CSAWDIRTGSTDTQYF.

The DNA for the CDR3 is TGTGCCAGCAGTGCCGGGACAGGGTGGTCCTACGAGCAGTACTTC. Amino acid sequence: CASSAGTGWSYEQYF. The chain employs TRBV2 and TRBJ2-7; 9 bases align to TRBD1. Germline lookup yields CDR1 SNHLY and CDR2 FYNNEI. This CDR3 comprises 15 residues. V shed 4 bases and J 1 base; nucleotides not matched to a gene: 5.

This clonotype was counted only a few times. This chain joins TRBV7-9 and TRBJ2-5, with D possibly TRBD1 on 6 matching bases. Germline assignment: CDR1 SEHNR and CDR2 FQNEAQ (reference sequence). Deletions cut 5 bases from V and 4 bases from J, with 20 bases between. This CDR3 contains 16 residues. DNA of the CDR3: TGTGCCAGCAGCCCCCCCCCCACAGGGTCGAGAGAGACCCAGTACTTC. This gives the protein CASSPPPTGSRETQYF.

The chain is built from TRBV5-1 and TRBJ1-6; a weak D match, TRBD1 (5 bases). CDR3 length equals 15 residues. Per the germline V gene, CDR1 is SGHRS and CDR2 is YFSETQ. V was trimmed by 0 bases and J by 8 bases, leaving 12 bases between them. The CDR3 DNA sequence: TGCGCCAGCAGCTTGGATGGGACTGATTATTCACCCCTCCACTTT. This sequence encodes CASSLDGTDYSPLHF.

This clonotype was seen only a few times. This chain links TRBV5-1 with TRBJ2-7; TRBD1 or TRBD2 may be the D gene (5 bases each). From germline, CDR1 is SGHRS and CDR2 YFSETQ. Between the trimmed V and J ends, which lost 5 bases and 4 bases, there was a span of 13 bases. The CDR3 runs to 13 residues. The CDR3 nucleotides read TGCGCCAGCAGGGCCGGGACGGGGTACGAGCAGTACTTC. It yields the protein CASRAGTGYEQYF.

This clonotype was seen a few times. The chain uses TRBV20-1 and TRBJ2-7; 8 positions agree with TRBD1. CDR1 DFQATT and CDR2 SNEGSKA come from the germline V gene (reference sequence). This CDR3 has 14 amino acids. V trimming: 2 bases; J trimming: 2 bases; junction bases outside the gene matches: 5. The DNA for the CDR3 is TGCAGTGCTAGACCGCGGGACAGGCCCTACGAGCAGTACTTC. It encodes CSARPRDRPYEQYF.

The rearrangement links TRBV7-8 to TRBJ1-1, with unresolved D. Trimming removed 4 bases at V and 5 bases at J, with 17 bases between. The CDR3 totals 15 residues. Germline lookup yields CDR1 SGHVS and CDR2 FQNEAQ. The DNA of the CDR3 is TGTGCCAGCAGCTCCCCAATGGGGAGGGATACTGAAGCTTTCTTT. Residues: CASSSPMGRDTEAFF.

This clonotype was detected a few times. The chain joins TRBV20-1 to TRBJ2-7; D is perhaps TRBD2 (7 bases). The V end lost 5 bases, the J end lost 4 bases, and 21 bases lay between the germline ends. This CDR3 contains 15 residues. In germline, CDR1 is DFQATT, CDR2 SNEGSKA (reference sequence). In DNA form, the CDR3 reads TGCAGTGCTCGCAATGGACAGCGGGACGATTACGAGCAGTACTTC. Protein sequence: CSARNGQRDDYEQYF.